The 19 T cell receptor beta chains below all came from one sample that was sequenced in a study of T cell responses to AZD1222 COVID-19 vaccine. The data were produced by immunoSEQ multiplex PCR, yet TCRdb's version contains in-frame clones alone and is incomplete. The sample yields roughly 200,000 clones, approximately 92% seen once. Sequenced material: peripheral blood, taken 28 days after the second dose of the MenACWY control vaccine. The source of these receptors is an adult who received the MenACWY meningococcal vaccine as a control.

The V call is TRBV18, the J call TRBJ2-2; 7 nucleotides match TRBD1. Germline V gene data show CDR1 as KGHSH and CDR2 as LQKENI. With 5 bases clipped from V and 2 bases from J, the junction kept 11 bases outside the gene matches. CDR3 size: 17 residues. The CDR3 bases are TGTGCCAGCTCAAAAAGGGACAGCCCGGGAAACACCGGGGAGCTGTTTTTT. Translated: CASSKRDSPGNTGELFF. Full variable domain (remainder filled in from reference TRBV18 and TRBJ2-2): NAGVMQNPRHLVRRRGQEARLRCSPMKGHSHVYWYRQLPEEGLKFMVYLQKENIIDESGMPKERFSAEFPKEGPSILRIQQVVRGDSAAYFCASSKRDSPGNTGELFFGEGSRLTVL.

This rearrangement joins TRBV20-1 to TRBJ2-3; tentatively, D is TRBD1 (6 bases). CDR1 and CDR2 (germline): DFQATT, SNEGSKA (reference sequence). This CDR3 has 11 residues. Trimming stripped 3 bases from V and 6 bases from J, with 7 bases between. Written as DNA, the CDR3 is TGCAGTGCTAGGACAGGTGATACGCAGTATTTT. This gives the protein CSARTGDTQYF.

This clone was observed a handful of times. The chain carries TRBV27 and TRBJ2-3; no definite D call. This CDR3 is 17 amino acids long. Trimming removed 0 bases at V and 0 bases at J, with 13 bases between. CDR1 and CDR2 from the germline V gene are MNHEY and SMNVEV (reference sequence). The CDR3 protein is CASSLSPLHSSTDTQYF. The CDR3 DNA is TGTGCCAGCAGTTTATCCCCCCTCCATTCTAGCACAGATACGCAGTATTTT.

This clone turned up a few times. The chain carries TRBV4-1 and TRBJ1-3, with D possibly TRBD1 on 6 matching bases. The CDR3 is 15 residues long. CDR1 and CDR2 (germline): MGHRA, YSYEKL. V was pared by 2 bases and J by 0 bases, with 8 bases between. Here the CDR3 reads CASSQWTDSGNTIYF. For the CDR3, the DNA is TGCGCCAGCAGCCAATGGACAGACTCTGGAAACACCATATATTTT.

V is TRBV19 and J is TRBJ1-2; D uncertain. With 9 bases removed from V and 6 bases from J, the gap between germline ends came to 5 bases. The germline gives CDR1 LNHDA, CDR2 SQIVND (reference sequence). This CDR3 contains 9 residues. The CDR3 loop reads CASNDGYTF. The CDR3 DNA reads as TGTGCCAGCAATGATGGCTACACCTTC.

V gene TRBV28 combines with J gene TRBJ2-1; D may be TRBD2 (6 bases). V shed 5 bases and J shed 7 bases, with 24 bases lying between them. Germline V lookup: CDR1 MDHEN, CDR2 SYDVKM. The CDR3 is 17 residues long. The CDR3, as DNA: TGTGCCAGCAGTCCCCAGGTGGGACGGGGAGGCAGGAATGAGCAGTTCTTC. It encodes CASSPQVGRGGRNEQFF.

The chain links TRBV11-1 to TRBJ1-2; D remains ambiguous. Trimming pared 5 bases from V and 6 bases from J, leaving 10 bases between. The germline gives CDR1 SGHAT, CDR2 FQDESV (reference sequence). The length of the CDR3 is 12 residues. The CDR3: CASSPSGDGYTF. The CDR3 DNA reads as TGTGCCAGCAGCCCGAGTGGGGATGGCTACACCTTC. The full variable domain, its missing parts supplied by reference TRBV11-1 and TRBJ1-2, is EAEVAQSPRYKITEKSQAVAFWCDPISGHATLYWYRQILGQGPELLVQFQDESVVDDSQLPKDRFSAERLKGVDSTLKIQPAELGDSAMYLCASSPSGDGYTFGSGTRLTVV.

CDR3 coding DNA: TGTGCCTGGGTGCACGAGGGCTTCGGCGGCTACACCTTC. It is translated as CAWVHEGFGGYTF. The V gene is TRBV30, the J gene TRBJ1-2, with D uncertain. Trimming left V 5 bases short and J 8 bases short, with 18 bases between. Germline V gene lookup returns CDR1 GTSNPN and CDR2 SVGIG (reference sequence). The CDR3 length is 13 residues.

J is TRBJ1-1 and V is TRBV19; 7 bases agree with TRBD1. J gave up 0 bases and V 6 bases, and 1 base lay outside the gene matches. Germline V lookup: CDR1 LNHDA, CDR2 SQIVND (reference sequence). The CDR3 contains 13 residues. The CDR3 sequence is CASRGQLNTEAFF. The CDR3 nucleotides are TGTGCCAGTAGGGGACAGTTGAACACTGAAGCTTTCTTT.

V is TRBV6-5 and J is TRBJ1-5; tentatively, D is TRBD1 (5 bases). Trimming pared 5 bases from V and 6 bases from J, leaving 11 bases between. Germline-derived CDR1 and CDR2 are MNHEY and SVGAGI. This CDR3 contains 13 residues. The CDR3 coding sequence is TGTGCCAGCAGTCCCAGGGTGACTCAGCCCCAGCATTTT. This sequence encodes CASSPRVTQPQHF.

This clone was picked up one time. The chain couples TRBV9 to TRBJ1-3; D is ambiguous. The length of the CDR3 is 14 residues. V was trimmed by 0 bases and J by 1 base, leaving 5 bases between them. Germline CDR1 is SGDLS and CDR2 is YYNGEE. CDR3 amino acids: CASSVEWSGNTIYF. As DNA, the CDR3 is TGTGCCAGCAGCGTAGAATGGTCTGGAAACACCATATATTTT.

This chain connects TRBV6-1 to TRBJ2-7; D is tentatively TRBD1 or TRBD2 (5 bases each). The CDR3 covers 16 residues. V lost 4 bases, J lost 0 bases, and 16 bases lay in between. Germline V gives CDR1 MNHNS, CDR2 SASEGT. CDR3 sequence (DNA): TGTGCCAGCAGTGGCCGGTTGGGGACGGACTCCTACGAGCAGTACTTC. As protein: CASSGRLGTDSYEQYF.

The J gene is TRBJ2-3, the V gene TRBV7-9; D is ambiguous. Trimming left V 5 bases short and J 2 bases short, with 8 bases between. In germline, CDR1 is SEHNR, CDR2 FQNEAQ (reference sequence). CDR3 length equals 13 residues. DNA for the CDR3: TGTGCCAGCAGCCGCGCGGACACAGATACGCAGTATTTT. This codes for CASSRADTDTQYF.

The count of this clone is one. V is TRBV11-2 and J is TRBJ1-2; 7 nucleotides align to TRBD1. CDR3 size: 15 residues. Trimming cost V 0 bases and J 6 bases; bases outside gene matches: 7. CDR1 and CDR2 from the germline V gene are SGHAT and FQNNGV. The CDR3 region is CASSLDHGRGDGYTF. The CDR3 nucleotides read TGTGCCAGCAGCTTAGATCACGGCAGGGGGGATGGCTACACCTTC. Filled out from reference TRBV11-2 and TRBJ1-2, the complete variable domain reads EAGVAQSPRYKIIEKRQSVAFWCNPISGHATLYWYQQILGQGPKLLIQFQNNGVVDDSQLPKDRFSAERLKGVDSTLKIQPAKLEDSAVYLCASSLDHGRGDGYTFGSGTRLTVV.

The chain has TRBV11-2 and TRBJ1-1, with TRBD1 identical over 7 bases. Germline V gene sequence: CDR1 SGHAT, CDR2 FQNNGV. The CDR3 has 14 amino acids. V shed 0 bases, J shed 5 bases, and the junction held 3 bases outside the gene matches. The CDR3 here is CASSLEGGRTEAFF. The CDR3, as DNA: TGTGCCAGCAGCTTAGAAGGGGGCCGAACTGAAGCTTTCTTT.

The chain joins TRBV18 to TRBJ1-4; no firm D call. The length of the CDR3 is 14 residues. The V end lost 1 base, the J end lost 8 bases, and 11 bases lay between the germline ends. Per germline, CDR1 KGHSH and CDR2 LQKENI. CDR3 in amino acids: CASSPQSREEKLFF. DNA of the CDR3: TGTGCCAGCTCACCACAATCGCGGGAGGAAAAACTGTTTTTT.

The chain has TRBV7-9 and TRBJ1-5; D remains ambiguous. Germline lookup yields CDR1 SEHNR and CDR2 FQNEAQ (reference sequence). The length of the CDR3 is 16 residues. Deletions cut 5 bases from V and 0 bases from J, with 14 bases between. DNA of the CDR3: TGTGCCAGCAGCCTCTCTGCCCGGGGTAGCAATCAGCCCCAGCATTTT. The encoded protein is CASSLSARGSNQPQHF.

CDR3 sequence reads: CASSDRESTKQFF. The CDR3 nucleotides are TGTGCCAGCAGCGATCGGGAAAGCACCAAGCAGTTCTTC. The chain carries TRBV5-4 and TRBJ2-1, with D possibly TRBD2 on 5 matching bases. CDR1 SGHNT and CDR2 YYREEE come from the germline V gene (reference sequence). Trimming pared 4 bases from V and 11 bases from J, leaving 16 bases between. This CDR3 is built from 13 residues.

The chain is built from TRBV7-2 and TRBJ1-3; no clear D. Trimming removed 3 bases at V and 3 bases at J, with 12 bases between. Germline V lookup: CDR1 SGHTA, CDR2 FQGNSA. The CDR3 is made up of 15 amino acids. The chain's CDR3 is CASSFLEFGGNTIYF. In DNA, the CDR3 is TGTGCCAGCAGCTTTTTGGAGTTCGGTGGAAACACCATATATTTT.